A single sample gave rise to the 30 T cell receptor beta chains below, sequenced in a study of vaccination effects on CD4 cells after COVID-19. Generated by immunoSEQ multiplex PCR, the TCRdb table keeps only in-frame clones and is missing some. The data contain some 70,000 clones, around 80% of them singletons. ViraFEST assay sequencing came after antigen-specific CD4+ T cells were expanded with viral peptide pools. Scientists isolated CD4+ T cells after a roughly nine-day culture period ended. Vaccine administered to participants consisted of two doses of either BNT162b2 or mRNA-1273. The antigens for these receptors are not known. Here the sequenced sample was CD4+ T cells from PBMCs cultured with HCoV-229E spike peptides, taken after COVID-19 vaccination. Source of these receptors: a human donor who received a COVID-19 vaccine.

The rearrangement uses TRBV6-6 and TRBJ1-3; D gene uncertain. This CDR3 region has 12 residues. V was pared by 5 bases and J by 3 bases, with 5 bases between. Germline V gene lookup returns CDR1 MNHNY and CDR2 SVGAGI (reference sequence). The CDR3 region has the DNA TGTGCCAGCAGTCCGAGTGGAAACACCATATATTTT. As protein: CASSPSGNTIYF.

The sample holds a few counts of this clone. The V call is TRBV6-1, the J call TRBJ1-3; unclear D gene. Germline V gene data show CDR1 as MNHNS and CDR2 as SASEGT. The CDR3 covers 15 residues. V shed 1 base and J shed 0 bases, with 7 bases lying between them. CDR3 in DNA: TGTGCCAGCAGTGAAGACAGCCGCTCTGGAAACACCATATATTTT. This encodes CASSEDSRSGNTIYF.

This clone was recorded only once. The V and J genes are TRBV12-3 or TRBV12-4 and TRBJ1-1, with no clear D. The CDR3 consists of 13 residues. Trimming shortened V by 6 bases and J by 0 bases, and 8 bases separated the two germline ends. Here the CDR3 DNA reads TGTGCCAGCAGCATCCGGCTGAACACTGAAGCTTTCTTT. Encoded protein: CASSIRLNTEAFF.

V gene TRBV7-2 combines with J gene TRBJ1-2, with a possible D match to TRBD1 (5 bases). The germline gives CDR1 SGHTA, CDR2 FQGNSA. V gave up 5 bases and J gave up 2 bases, with 15 bases separating them. The CDR3 is 15 amino acids. The CDR3 loop is CASSARGGSNYGYTF. The CDR3 nucleotides are TGTGCCAGCAGCGCTCGGGGGGGGTCAAACTATGGCTACACCTTC.

The genes are TRBV18 and TRBJ1-3; unclear D gene. Per the germline V gene, CDR1 is KGHSH and CDR2 is LQKENI. The length of the CDR3 is 14 residues. V lost 6 bases and J lost 1, with 10 bases in between. CDR3 in amino acids: CASSSGGSGNTIYF. CDR3 DNA: TGTGCCAGCTCTTCCGGAGGGTCTGGAAACACCATATATTTT.

The count of this clone is one. J is TRBJ1-6 and V is TRBV6-2 or TRBV6-3; D is ambiguous. The V and J ends lost 2 bases and 5 bases respectively, with 16 bases between them. Germline CDR1 and CDR2: MNHEY and SVGEGT. The CDR3 covers 17 residues. CDR3 in amino acids: CASSYTRMGMDNSPLHF. DNA of the CDR3: TGTGCCAGCAGTTACACAAGAATGGGGATGGATAATTCACCCCTCCACTTT.

This rearrangement joins TRBV6-5 to TRBJ1-6; no definite D call. There are 13 residues in the CDR3. Germline-derived CDR1 and CDR2 are MNHEY and SVGAGI. The V end was cut by 7 bases, the J end by 6 bases, with 10 bases between. The CDR3 nucleotides are TGTGCCAGCAAGCCCGGTGGTAATTCACCCCTCCACTTT. It is translated as CASKPGGNSPLHF.

The chain uses TRBV7-9 and TRBJ1-6, with no clear D. The V and J ends lost 7 bases and 5 bases respectively, with 12 bases between them. Looked up from germline, CDR1 is SEHNR and CDR2 is FQNEAQ (reference sequence). The CDR3 contains 14 residues. CDR3 sequence: CASTLDNNNSPLHF. The DNA of the CDR3 is TGTGCCAGCACCCTCGACAATAATAATTCACCCCTCCACTTT.

This chain connects TRBV6-5 to TRBJ2-5; no clear D gene. CDR3 size: 11 residues. The V end lost 10 bases, the J end lost 5 bases, and 11 bases lay between the germline ends. Germline lookup yields CDR1 MNHEY and CDR2 SVGAGI. The DNA of the CDR3 is TGTGCCACCCGGCGGCCCGAGACCCAGTACTTC. Its translation is CATRRPETQYF.

This clone showed up just a few times. The chain has TRBV4-3 and TRBJ1-1; 7 bases agree with TRBD1. The V and J ends lost 4 bases and 0 bases, in that order; junction bases with no gene match: 2. The CDR3 covers 14 residues. CDR1 and CDR2 (germline): LGHNA, YSLEER. The CDR3 bases are TGCGCCAGCAGCCGCGGGACAGTGAACACTGAAGCTTTCTTT. This gives the protein CASSRGTVNTEAFF.

This sequence joins TRBV5-1 and TRBJ1-1; the D gene is possibly TRBD1 (6 bases). The V end was cut by 4 bases, the J end by 5 bases, with 18 bases between. Germline values: CDR1 SGHRS, CDR2 YFSETQ. CDR3 size: 15 residues. The DNA of the CDR3 is TGCGCCAGCAGCCCGTCAATCCAGGGGAAGACTGAAGCTTTCTTT. The encoded protein is CASSPSIQGKTEAFF.

This chain uses TRBV6-4 with TRBJ2-3; 8 bases agree with TRBD2. Germline V gene sequence: CDR1 MRHNA, CDR2 SNTAGT. The length of the CDR3 is 16 residues. V was pared by 5 bases and J by 3 bases, with 10 bases of the junction left unmatched. DNA of the CDR3: TGTGCCAGCAGTATCGGGCTAGCGGGCCCGACAGATACGCAGTATTTT. Its protein is CASSIGLAGPTDTQYF.

The chain joins TRBV5-1 to TRBJ1-4; no clear D gene. The CDR3 is made up of 14 amino acids. Germline CDR1 is SGHRS and CDR2 is YFSETQ. V dropped 4 bases and J dropped 3 bases, with 10 bases sitting between them. The CDR3 region is CASSRGVANEKLFF. The CDR3 nucleotides read TGCGCCAGCAGCCGGGGAGTGGCTAATGAAAAACTGTTTTTT. The full variable domain, its missing parts supplied by reference TRBV5-1 and TRBJ1-4, is KAGVTQTPRYLIKTRGQQVTLSCSPISGHRSVSWYQQTPGQGLQFLFEYFSETQRNKGNFPGRFSGRQFSNSRSEMNVSTLELGDSALYLCASSRGVANEKLFFGSGTQLSVL.

The rearrangement links TRBV18 to TRBJ2-1, with TRBD1 matching 9 bases. This CDR3 spans 13 amino acids. Looked up from germline, CDR1 is KGHSH and CDR2 is LQKENI. The V gene end was trimmed by 3 bases and the J gene end by 6 bases; junction bases not matched to a gene: 0. CDR3 in DNA: TGTGCCAGCTCACCGGGACAGGGCAATGAGCAGTTCTTC. Encoded protein: CASSPGQGNEQFF.

CDR3 sequence: CASMGDRDTEAFF. Here the CDR3 DNA reads TGTGCCAGCATGGGGGACAGGGACACTGAAGCTTTCTTT. The J gene is TRBJ1-1, the V gene TRBV2, with 9 bases matching TRBD1. CDR1 and CDR2 from the germline V gene are SNHLY and FYNNEI. V lost 7 bases and J lost 3; bases outside the gene matches: 3. This CDR3 comprises 13 residues.

This sequence joins TRBV5-1 and TRBJ2-5; perhaps TRBD1 as D (5 bases). From germline, CDR1 is SGHRS and CDR2 YFSETQ. This CDR3 has 14 amino acids. Trimming removed 0 bases from V and 5 bases from J, with 11 bases in between. This CDR3 reads CASSLAKGVETQYF. Written as DNA, the CDR3 is TGCGCCAGCAGCTTGGCCAAAGGGGTTGAGACCCAGTACTTC.

The chain joins TRBV2 to TRBJ1-5; 8 bases agree with TRBD1. Trimming cost V 5 bases and J 4 bases; bases outside gene matches: 7. The CDR3 covers 15 residues. Germline V gene lookup returns CDR1 SNHLY and CDR2 FYNNEI. CDR3 nucleotides: TGTGCCAGCAGTAGACAGGGGCTCCCAAATCAGCCCCAGCATTTT. As protein: CASSRQGLPNQPQHF.

This chain links TRBV4-3 with TRBJ1-2, with TRBD1 identical over 7 bases. The CDR3 loop spans 16 amino acids. Germline values: CDR1 LGHNA, CDR2 YSLEER. V lost 0 bases to trimming and J lost 4 bases; unmatched junction nucleotides: 8. The CDR3 DNA follows: TGCGCCAGCAGCCAAGATAAGGACAGGAATATCTATGGCTACACCTTC. Amino acid sequence: CASSQDKDRNIYGYTF.

The V gene is TRBV5-1, the J gene TRBJ1-3; D may be TRBD1 (5 bases). Germline CDR1 and CDR2: SGHRS and YFSETQ. Trimming removed 0 bases at V and 0 bases at J, with 10 bases between. The CDR3 consists of 16 residues. The CDR3 protein is CASSLETGISGNTIYF. In DNA form, the CDR3 reads TGCGCCAGCAGCTTGGAAACAGGCATCTCTGGAAACACCATATATTTT.

The genes are TRBV27 and TRBJ1-1, with 8 bases identical to TRBD1. The CDR3 runs to 15 residues. J gave up 5 bases and V 0 bases, and 5 bases lay outside the gene matches. CDR1 is MNHEY, CDR2 SMNVEV, per germline (reference sequence). CDR3 bases: TGTGCCAGCAGTTTATCTCGACAGGGGAGGACTGAAGCTTTCTTT. It specifies CASSLSRQGRTEAFF.

This chain uses TRBV12-5 with TRBJ2-4; maybe TRBD2 (6 bases). This CDR3 has 14 residues. The germline V and J ends were trimmed by 4 bases and 1 base, with 8 bases remaining between them. CDR1 and CDR2 (germline): LGHNT, FRNRAP. CDR3 coding DNA: TGTGCTAGTGGTTCGGGGACTGCCAAAAACATTCAGTACTTC. Translating gives CASGSGTAKNIQYF.

The chain combines TRBV19 with TRBJ2-6; unclear D gene. V was shortened by 4 bases and J by 0 bases, with 7 bases between the two germline ends. CDR1 and CDR2 from the germline V gene are LNHDA and SQIVND (reference sequence). CDR3 length equals 15 residues. In DNA form, the CDR3 reads TGTGCCAGTAGTAAGGACGGCTCTGGGGCCAACGTCCTGACTTTC. This sequence encodes CASSKDGSGANVLTF.

The chain links TRBV18 to TRBJ2-1; the D gene is possibly TRBD2 (5 bases). Between the trimmed V and J ends, which lost 1 base and 6 bases, there was a span of 16 bases. The CDR3 loop spans 16 amino acids. Germline V gene sequence: CDR1 KGHSH, CDR2 LQKENI. As DNA, the CDR3 is TGTGCCAGCTCACCACAACTGGGCGCTCGGGGCAATGAGCAGTTCTTC. The encoded protein is CASSPQLGARGNEQFF. The variable domain in full, completed from reference TRBV18 and TRBJ2-1, reads NAGVMQNPRHLVRRRGQEARLRCSPMKGHSHVYWYRQLPEEGLKFMVYLQKENIIDESGMPKERFSAEFPKEGPSILRIQQVVRGDSAAYFCASSPQLGARGNEQFFGPGTRLTVL.

A single count supports this clone. J is TRBJ2-3 and V is TRBV9; 10 nucleotides line up with TRBD2. The CDR3 totals 17 residues. Germline values: CDR1 SGDLS, CDR2 YYNGEE. The junction had 11 bases not matched to a gene; V was cut back by 4 bases and J by 3 bases. As DNA, the CDR3 is TGTGCCAGCAGCCCCGAGGGGAGCGGGGGGGCGACAGATACGCAGTATTTT. It translates to CASSPEGSGGATDTQYF.

The V call is TRBV20-1, the J call TRBJ2-5, with D uncertain. There are 13 residues in the CDR3. The germline gives CDR1 DFQATT, CDR2 SNEGSKA (reference sequence). Trimming removed 3 bases from V and 2 bases from J, with 10 bases in between. The CDR3 DNA follows: TGCAGTGCTAGTATCACAGTACAAGAGACCCAGTACTTC. It is translated as CSASITVQETQYF.

The genes are TRBV3-1 (or the pseudogene TRBV3-2) and TRBJ2-3, with D maybe TRBD1 (5 bases). The V and J ends lost 0 bases and 3 bases respectively, with 7 bases between them. The CDR3 has 14 amino acids. Germline-derived CDR1 and CDR2 are LGHDT and YNNKEL (reference sequence). CDR3 residues: CASSQDPGTDTQYF. DNA for the CDR3: TGTGCCAGCAGCCAAGATCCAGGGACAGATACGCAGTATTTT.

The rearrangement links TRBV5-1 to TRBJ1-3; 8 bases map to TRBD1. V was clipped by 0 bases and J by 1 base; unmatched bases: 6. The CDR3 covers 17 residues. Germline V gene sequence: CDR1 SGHRS, CDR2 YFSETQ. CDR3 sequence: CASSLEPGGASGNTIYF. Written as DNA, the CDR3 is TGCGCCAGCAGCTTGGAGCCAGGGGGCGCTTCTGGAAACACCATATATTTT.

The chain joins TRBV7-3 to TRBJ2-3; D perhaps matches TRBD2 (5 bases). Between the trimmed V and J ends, which lost 1 base and 0 bases, there was a span of 8 bases. The CDR3 loop spans 15 amino acids. Germline lookup yields CDR1 SGHTA and CDR2 FQGTGA. The CDR3 region is CASSLSPGSTDTQYF. CDR3 DNA sequence: TGTGCCAGCAGCTTAAGTCCGGGGAGCACAGATACGCAGTATTTT.

The chain uses TRBV2 and TRBJ1-2; 8 nucleotides align to TRBD1. CDR1 is SNHLY and CDR2 is FYNNEI in the germline V gene. This CDR3 comprises 16 residues. V dropped 6 bases and J dropped 6; count of bases not matched to a gene: 15. CDR3 protein: CASSKIRMTGEDGYTF. The CDR3 region has the DNA TGTGCCAGCAGCAAAATTCGAATGACAGGGGAGGATGGCTACACCTTC.

The chain couples TRBV6-5 to TRBJ1-2; weak D call: TRBD1 (5 bases). This CDR3 region has 13 residues. The germline V gene encodes CDR1 MNHEY and CDR2 SVGAGI. With 6 bases removed from V and 5 bases from J, the gap between germline ends came to 13 bases. CDR3 bases: TGTGCCAGCAGCGGCGACAGCCCGTATGGCTACACCTTC. Amino acid sequence: CASSGDSPYGYTF.